This T cell receptor (beta chain) was documented in a study of tumor-infiltrating lymphocytes in primary liver carcinoma. To note about this clonotype: One end of the junction fails to match germline, which may point to a read error.

Starting material for RNA and DNA co-extraction consisted of 20-30 mg of unsorted bulk tissue. This CDR3 contains 15 residues. In germline, CDR1 is SEHNR, CDR2 FQNEAQ (reference sequence). From approximately 0.5 ug of total RNA, TCR beta-specific cDNA was reverse-transcribed using a constant-region primer. Libraries covering TCR beta were generated through three nested multiplex PCR rounds (using a slightly modified ARM-PCR). The opening two PCR rounds, ten to eleven cycles each, paired TRBV1-TRBV30 forward primers with a C-beta reverse primer. TCRdb ran MiXCR on the multiplex PCR reads and lists one entry per CDR3 protein. The table lists under 200,000 distinct CDR3 sequences, around 85% of them singletons.

This chain links TRBV7-9 with TRBJ2-7; 10 nucleotides line up with TRBD1. The clonotype comes from a middle-aged man with primary liver carcinoma and hepatitis B virus infection. The sequenced material came from tumor tissue from primary liver carcinoma. CDR3 region: CASSRPGTGEDEQYF. The CDR3 region has the DNA TGTGCCAGCAGCCGACCTGGGACAGGGGAGGACGAGCAGTATTTC. The full variable domain, its missing parts supplied by reference TRBV7-9 and TRBJ2-7, is DTGVSQNPRHKITKRGQNVTFRCDPISEHNRLYWYRQTLGQGPEFLTYFQNEAQLEKSRLLSDRFSAERPKGSFSTLEIQRTEQGDSAMYLCASSRPGTGEDEQYFGPGTRLTVT.